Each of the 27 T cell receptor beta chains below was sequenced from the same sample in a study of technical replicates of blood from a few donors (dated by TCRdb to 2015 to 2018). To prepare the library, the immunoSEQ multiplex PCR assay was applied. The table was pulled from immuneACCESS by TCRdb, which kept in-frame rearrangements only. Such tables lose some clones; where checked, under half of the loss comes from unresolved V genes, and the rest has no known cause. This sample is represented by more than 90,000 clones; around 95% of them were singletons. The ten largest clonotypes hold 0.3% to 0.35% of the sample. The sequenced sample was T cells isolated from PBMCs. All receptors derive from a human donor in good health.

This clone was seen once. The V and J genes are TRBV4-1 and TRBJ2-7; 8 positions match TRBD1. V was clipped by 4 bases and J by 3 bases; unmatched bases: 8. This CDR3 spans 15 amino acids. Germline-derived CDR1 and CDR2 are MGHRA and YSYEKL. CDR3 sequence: CASSPSRGQGYEQYF. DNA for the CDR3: TGCGCCAGCAGCCCCAGTCGTGGACAGGGCTACGAGCAGTACTTC.

Here the CDR3 reads CASSYPQGDEKLFF. The CDR3, as DNA: TGTGCCAGCAGTTATCCGCAGGGTGATGAAAAACTGTTTTTT. The V call is TRBV28, the J call TRBJ1-4; TRBD1 might be the D (5 bases). V dropped 4 bases and J dropped 6 bases, with 12 bases sitting between them. This CDR3 has 14 amino acids. Germline-derived CDR1 and CDR2 are MDHEN and SYDVKM.

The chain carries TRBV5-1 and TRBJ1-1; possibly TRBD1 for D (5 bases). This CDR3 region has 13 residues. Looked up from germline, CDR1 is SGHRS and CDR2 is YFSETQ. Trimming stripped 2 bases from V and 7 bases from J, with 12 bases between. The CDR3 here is CASSFGGDGEAFF. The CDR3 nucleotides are TGCGCCAGCAGCTTTGGGGGGGATGGTGAAGCTTTCTTT.

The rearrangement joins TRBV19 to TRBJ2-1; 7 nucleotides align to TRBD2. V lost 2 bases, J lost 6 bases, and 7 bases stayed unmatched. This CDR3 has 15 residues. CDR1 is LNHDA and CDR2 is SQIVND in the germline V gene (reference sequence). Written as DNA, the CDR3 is TGTGCCAGTAGTATATCCAGCGGGGTTACCAATGAGCAGTTCTTC. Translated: CASSISSGVTNEQFF.

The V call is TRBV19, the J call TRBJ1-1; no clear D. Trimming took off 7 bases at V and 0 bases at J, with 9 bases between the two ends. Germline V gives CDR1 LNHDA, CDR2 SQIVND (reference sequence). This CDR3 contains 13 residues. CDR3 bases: TGTGCCAGTACCAAATTCATGAACACTGAAGCTTTCTTT. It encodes CASTKFMNTEAFF.

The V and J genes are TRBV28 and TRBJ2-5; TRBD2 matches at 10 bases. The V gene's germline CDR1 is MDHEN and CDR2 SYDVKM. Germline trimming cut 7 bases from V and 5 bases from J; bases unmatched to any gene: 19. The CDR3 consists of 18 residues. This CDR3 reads CASTLDRASGRHWETQYF. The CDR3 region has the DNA TGTGCCAGCACCTTAGATCGGGCTAGCGGGAGACATTGGGAGACCCAGTACTTC.

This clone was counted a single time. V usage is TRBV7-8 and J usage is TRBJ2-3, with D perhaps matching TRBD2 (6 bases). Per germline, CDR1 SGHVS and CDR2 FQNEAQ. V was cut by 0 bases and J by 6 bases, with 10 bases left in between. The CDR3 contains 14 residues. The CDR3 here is CASSLALAPDTQYF. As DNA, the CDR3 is TGTGCCAGCAGCTTAGCACTAGCCCCCGATACGCAGTATTTT.

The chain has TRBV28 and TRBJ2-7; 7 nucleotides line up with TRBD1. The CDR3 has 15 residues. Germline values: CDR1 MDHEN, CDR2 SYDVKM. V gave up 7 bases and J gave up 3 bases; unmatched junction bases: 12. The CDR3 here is CASTLGTAISYEQYF. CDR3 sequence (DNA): TGTGCCAGCACCCTCGGGACAGCAATTAGCTACGAGCAGTACTTC.

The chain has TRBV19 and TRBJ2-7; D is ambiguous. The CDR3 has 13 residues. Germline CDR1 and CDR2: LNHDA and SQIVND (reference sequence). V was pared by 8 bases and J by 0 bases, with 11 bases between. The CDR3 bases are TGTGCCAGTGGCACTCGGAGCTCCTACGAGCAGTACTTC. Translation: CASGTRSSYEQYF.

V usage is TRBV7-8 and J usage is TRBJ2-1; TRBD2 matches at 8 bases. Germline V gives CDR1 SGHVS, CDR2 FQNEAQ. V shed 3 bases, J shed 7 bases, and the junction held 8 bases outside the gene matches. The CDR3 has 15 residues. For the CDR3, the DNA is TGTGCCAGCAGCTTTTCCGGGACTAGACATAATGAGCAGTTCTTC. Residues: CASSFSGTRHNEQFF.

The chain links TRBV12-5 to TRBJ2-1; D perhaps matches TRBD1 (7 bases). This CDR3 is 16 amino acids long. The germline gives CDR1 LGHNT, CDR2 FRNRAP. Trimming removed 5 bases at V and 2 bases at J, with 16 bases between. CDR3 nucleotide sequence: TGTGCTAGTGGTGTACTGCAGGGGGGCCCCTACAATGAGCAGTTCTTC. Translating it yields CASGVLQGGPYNEQFF.

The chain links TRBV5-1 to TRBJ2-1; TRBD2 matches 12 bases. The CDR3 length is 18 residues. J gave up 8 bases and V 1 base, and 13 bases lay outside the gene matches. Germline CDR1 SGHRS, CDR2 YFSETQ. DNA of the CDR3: TGCGCCAGCAGCTTGAGCCTAGCGGGAGGGCCTCGGTTGGATGAGCAGTTCTTC. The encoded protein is CASSLSLAGGPRLDEQFF. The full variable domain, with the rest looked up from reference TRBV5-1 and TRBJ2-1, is KAGVTQTPRYLIKTRGQQVTLSCSPISGHRSVSWYQQTPGQGLQFLFEYFSETQRNKGNFPGRFSGRQFSNSRSEMNVSTLELGDSALYLCASSLSLAGGPRLDEQFFGPGTRLTVL.

In DNA form, the CDR3 reads TGTGCCTGGAACAGGGGGAACTATGGCTACACCTTC. Translation: CAWNRGNYGYTF. The rearrangement uses TRBV30 and TRBJ1-2; 8 nucleotides agree with TRBD1. The CDR3 is made up of 12 amino acids. J was trimmed by 2 bases and V by 4 bases; bases with no gene match: 0. CDR1 and CDR2 (germline): GTSNPN, SVGIG (reference sequence).

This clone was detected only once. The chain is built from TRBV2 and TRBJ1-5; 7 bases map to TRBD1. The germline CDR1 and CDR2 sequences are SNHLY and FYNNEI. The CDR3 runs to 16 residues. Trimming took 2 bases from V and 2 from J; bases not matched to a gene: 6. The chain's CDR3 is CASSEMRGQGNQPQHF. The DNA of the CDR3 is TGTGCCAGCAGTGAAATGAGGGGGCAAGGCAATCAGCCCCAGCATTTT. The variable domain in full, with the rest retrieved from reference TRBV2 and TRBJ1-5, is EPEVTQTPSHQVTQMGQEVILRCVPISNHLYFYWYRQILGQKVEFLVSFYNNEISEKSEIFDDQFSVERPDGSNFTLKIRSTKLEDSAMYFCASSEMRGQGNQPQHFGDGTRLSIL.

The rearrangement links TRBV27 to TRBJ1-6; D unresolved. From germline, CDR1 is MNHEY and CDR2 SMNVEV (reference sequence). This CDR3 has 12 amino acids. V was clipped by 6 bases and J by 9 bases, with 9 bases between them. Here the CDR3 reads CASSNIGSPLHF. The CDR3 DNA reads TGTGCCAGCAGCAATATCGGTTCACCCCTCCACTTT.

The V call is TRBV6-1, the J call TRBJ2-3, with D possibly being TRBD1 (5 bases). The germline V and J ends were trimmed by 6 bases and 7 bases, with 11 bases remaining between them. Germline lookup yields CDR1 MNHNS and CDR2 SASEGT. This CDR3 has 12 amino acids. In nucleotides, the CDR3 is TGTGCCAGCAGATTTGACAGTCATACGCAGTATTTT. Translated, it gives CASRFDSHTQYF.

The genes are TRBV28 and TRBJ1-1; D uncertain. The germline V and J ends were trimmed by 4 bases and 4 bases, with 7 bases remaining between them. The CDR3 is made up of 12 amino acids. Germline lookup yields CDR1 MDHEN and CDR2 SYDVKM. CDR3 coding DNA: TGTGCCAGCAGTTCAATGAGCACTGAAGCTTTCTTT. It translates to CASSSMSTEAFF.

The CDR3 DNA reads as TGTGCCAGCAGGGATGAAGCGGGGCGTTACGAGCAGTACTTC. Protein: CASRDEAGRYEQYF. The V gene is TRBV2, the J gene TRBJ2-7; TRBD2 matches 7 bases. After removal of 6 bases from V and 4 bases from J, the junction contained 9 bases not matched to a gene. The CDR3 contains 14 residues. Per germline, CDR1 SNHLY and CDR2 FYNNEI.

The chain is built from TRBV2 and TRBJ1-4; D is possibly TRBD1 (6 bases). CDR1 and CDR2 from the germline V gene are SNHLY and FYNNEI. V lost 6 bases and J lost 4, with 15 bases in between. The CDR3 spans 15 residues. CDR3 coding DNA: TGTGCCAGCAGGGGACACAGGGTGTTTAATGAAAAACTGTTTTTT. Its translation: CASRGHRVFNEKLFF. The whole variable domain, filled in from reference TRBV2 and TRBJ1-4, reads EPEVTQTPSHQVTQMGQEVILRCVPISNHLYFYWYRQILGQKVEFLVSFYNNEISEKSEIFDDQFSVERPDGSNFTLKIRSTKLEDSAMYFCASRGHRVFNEKLFFGSGTQLSVL.

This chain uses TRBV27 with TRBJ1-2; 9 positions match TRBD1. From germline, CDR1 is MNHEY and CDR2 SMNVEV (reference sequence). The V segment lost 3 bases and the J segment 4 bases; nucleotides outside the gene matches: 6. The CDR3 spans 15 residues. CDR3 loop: CASSFTGTGIYGYTF. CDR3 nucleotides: TGTGCCAGCAGTTTTACCGGGACAGGGATCTATGGCTACACCTTC.

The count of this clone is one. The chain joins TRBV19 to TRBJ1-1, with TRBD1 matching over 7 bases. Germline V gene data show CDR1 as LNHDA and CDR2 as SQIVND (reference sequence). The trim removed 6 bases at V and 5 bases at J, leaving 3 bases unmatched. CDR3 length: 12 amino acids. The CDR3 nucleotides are TGTGCCAGTAGGACACAGGGGACTGAAGCTTTCTTT. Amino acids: CASRTQGTEAFF.

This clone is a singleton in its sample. The DNA for the CDR3 is TGTGCCAGCAGCCATAGACAGGGCAGCCAGTTCTTC. This encodes CASSHRQGSQFF. The J gene is TRBJ2-1, the V gene TRBV11-3; 7 bases line up with TRBD1. The junction had 8 bases not matched to a gene; V was cut back by 5 bases and J by 13 bases. This CDR3 region has 12 residues. Per germline, CDR1 SGHNT and CDR2 YENEEA.

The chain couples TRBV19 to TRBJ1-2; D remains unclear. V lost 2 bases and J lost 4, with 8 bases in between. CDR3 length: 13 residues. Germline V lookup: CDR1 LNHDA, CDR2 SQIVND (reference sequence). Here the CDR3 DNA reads TGTGCCAGTAGTATACAGGAGGGCTATGGCTACACCTTC. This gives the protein CASSIQEGYGYTF.

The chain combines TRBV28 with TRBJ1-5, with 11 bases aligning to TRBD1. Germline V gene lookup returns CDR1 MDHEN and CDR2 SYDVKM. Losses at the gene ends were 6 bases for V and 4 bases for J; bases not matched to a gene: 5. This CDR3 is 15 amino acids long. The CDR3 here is CASRLGQGENQPQHF. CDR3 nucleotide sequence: TGTGCCAGCAGACTGGGACAGGGGGAGAATCAGCCCCAGCATTTT. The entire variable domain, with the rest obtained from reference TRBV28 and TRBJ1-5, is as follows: DVKVTQSSRYLVKRTGEKVFLECVQDMDHENMFWYRQDPGLGLRLIYFSYDVKMKEKGDIPEGYSVSREKKERFSLILESASTNQTSMYLCASRLGQGENQPQHFGDGTRLSIL.

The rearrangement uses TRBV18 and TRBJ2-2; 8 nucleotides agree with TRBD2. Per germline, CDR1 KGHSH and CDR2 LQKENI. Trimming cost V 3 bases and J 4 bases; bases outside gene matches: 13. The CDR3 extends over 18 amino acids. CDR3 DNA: TGTGCCAGCTCACCGAACGTACCCACTAGCGGAAGCACCGGGGAGCTGTTTTTT. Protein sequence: CASSPNVPTSGSTGELFF.

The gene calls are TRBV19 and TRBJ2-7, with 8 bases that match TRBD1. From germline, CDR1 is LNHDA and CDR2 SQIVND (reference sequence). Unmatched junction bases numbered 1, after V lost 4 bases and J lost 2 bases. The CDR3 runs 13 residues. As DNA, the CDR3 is TGTGCCAGTAGTAAACAGGGGGCCTACGAGCAGTACTTC. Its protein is CASSKQGAYEQYF.

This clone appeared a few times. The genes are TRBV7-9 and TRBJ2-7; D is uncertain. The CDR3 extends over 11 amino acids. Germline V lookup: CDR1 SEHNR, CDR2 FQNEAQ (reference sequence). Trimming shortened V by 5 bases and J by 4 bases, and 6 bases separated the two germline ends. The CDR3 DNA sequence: TGTGCCAGCAGCCGTACTTACGAGCAGTACTTC. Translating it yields CASSRTYEQYF. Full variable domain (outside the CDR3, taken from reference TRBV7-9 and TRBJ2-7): DTGVSQNPRHKITKRGQNVTFRCDPISEHNRLYWYRQTLGQGPEFLTYFQNEAQLEKSRLLSDRFSAERPKGSFSTLEIQRTEQGDSAMYLCASSRTYEQYFGPGTRLTVT.